Presented here are 2 T cell receptor beta chains from one specimen sequenced in a study of T cell responses to AZD1222 COVID-19 vaccine. Profiling relied on immunoSEQ multiplex PCR, and the TCRdb table lists in-frame clones only, not all of them. The sample contains fewer than 150,000 clones, nearly 90% of which appear only once. Material: peripheral blood, obtained 28 days after the second AZD1222 dose. The source of these receptors is an adult who received the AZD1222 COVID-19 vaccine.

This chain links TRBV3-1 (or the pseudogene TRBV3-2) with TRBJ2-7, with D tentatively TRBD1 (6 bases). CDR1 LGHDT and CDR2 YNNKEL come from the germline V gene (reference sequence). V was trimmed by 2 bases and J by 4 bases, leaving 15 bases between them. The CDR3 consists of 15 residues. The CDR3 is CASSQYREPAYEQYF. The CDR3 DNA sequence: TGTGCCAGCAGCCAATACAGGGAGCCAGCATACGAGCAGTACTTC.

The CDR3 bases are TGTGCCAGCAGCTCATACAGGGGGAACACCGGGGAGCTGTTTTTT. Encoded protein: CASSSYRGNTGELFF. The V call is TRBV7-2, the J call TRBJ2-2, with 7 bases matching TRBD1. This CDR3 spans 15 amino acids. Germline trimming cut 4 bases from V and 1 base from J; bases unmatched to any gene: 3. Germline-derived CDR1 and CDR2 are SGHTA and FQGNSA.